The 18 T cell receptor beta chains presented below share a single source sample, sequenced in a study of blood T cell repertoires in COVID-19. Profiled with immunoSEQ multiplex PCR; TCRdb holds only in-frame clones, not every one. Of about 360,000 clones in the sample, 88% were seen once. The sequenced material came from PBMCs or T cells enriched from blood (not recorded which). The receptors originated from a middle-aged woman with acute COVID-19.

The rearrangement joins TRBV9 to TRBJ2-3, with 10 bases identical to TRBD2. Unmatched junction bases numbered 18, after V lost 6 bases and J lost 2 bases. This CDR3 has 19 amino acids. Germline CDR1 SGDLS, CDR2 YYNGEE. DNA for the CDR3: TGTGCCAGCAACTCCCCCCAGCGGGGGGGTTTGGGCCTCACAGATACGCAGTATTTT. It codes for CASNSPQRGGLGLTDTQYF.

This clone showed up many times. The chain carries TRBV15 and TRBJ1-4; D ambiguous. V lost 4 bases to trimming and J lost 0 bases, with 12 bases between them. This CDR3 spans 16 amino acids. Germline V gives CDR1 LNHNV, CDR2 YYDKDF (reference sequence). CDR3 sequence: CATSISYGPTNEKLFF. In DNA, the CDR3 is TGTGCCACCAGCATTAGCTACGGTCCAACTAATGAAAAACTGTTTTTT.

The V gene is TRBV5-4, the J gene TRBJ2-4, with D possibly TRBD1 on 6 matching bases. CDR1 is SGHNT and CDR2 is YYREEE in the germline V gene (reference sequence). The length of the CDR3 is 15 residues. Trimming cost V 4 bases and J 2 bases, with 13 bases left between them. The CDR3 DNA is TGTGCCAGCAGCAGTGGACAGCTCCCCAAAAACATTCAGTACTTC. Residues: CASSSGQLPKNIQYF. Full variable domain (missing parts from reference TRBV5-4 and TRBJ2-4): ETGVTQSPTHLIKTRGQQVTLRCSSQSGHNTVSWYQQALGQGPQFIFQYYREEENGRGNFPPRFSGLQFPNYSSELNVNALELDDSALYLCASSSGQLPKNIQYFGAGTRLSVL.

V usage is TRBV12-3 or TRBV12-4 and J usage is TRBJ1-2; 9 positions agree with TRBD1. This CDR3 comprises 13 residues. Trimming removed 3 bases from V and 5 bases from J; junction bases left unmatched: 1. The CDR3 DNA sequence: TGTGCCAGCAGTTTTGACAGGGGGTATGGCTACACCTTC. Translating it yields CASSFDRGYGYTF.

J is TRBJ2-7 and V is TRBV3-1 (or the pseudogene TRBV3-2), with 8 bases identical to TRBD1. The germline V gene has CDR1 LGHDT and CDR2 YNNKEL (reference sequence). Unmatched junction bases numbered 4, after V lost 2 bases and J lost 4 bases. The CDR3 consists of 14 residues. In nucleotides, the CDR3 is TGTGCCAGCAGCCAACTCAGGGGGCCGTACGAGCAGTACTTC. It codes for CASSQLRGPYEQYF.

CDR3 loop: CASSPHLRGKGYNSPLHF. For the CDR3, the DNA is TGTGCCAGCAGCCCCCACCTCCGGGGGAAGGGGTATAATTCACCCCTCCACTTT. The chain has TRBV9 and TRBJ1-6; perhaps TRBD1 as D (5 bases). Germline V gives CDR1 SGDLS, CDR2 YYNGEE. The CDR3 sequence is 18 residues long. Trimming pared 4 bases from V and 4 bases from J, leaving 21 bases between.

DNA of the CDR3: TGTGCCAGTAGTATCCCCCCGACAGGGCTGGGAGCCAAAAACATTCAGTACTTC. This gives the protein CASSIPPTGLGAKNIQYF. The genes are TRBV19 and TRBJ2-4; 7 bases are shared with TRBD1. This CDR3 contains 18 residues. The ends lost 3 bases at V and 0 bases at J; junction bases unmatched: 11. CDR1 and CDR2 from the germline V gene are LNHDA and SQIVND (reference sequence).

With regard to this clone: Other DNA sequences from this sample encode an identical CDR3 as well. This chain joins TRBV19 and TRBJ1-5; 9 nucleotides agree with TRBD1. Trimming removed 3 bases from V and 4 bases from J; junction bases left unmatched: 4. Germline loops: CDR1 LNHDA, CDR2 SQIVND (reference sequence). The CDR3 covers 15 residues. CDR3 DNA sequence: TGTGCCAGTAGTATCTCCGGGACAGGGAATCAGCCCCAGCATTTT. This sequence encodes CASSISGTGNQPQHF.

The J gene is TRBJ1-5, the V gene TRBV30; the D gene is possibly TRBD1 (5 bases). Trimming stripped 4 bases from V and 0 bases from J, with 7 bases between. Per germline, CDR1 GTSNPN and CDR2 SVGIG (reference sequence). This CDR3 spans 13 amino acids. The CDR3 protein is CAWKGNSNQPQHF. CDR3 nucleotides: TGTGCCTGGAAGGGGAATAGCAATCAGCCCCAGCATTTT.

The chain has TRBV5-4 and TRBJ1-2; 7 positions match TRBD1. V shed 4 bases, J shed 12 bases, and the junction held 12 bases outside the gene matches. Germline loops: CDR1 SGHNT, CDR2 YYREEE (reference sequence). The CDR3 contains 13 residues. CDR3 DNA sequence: TGTGCCAGCAGCAAGAATACAGGGGCGGCGGACACCTTC. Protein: CASSKNTGAADTF.

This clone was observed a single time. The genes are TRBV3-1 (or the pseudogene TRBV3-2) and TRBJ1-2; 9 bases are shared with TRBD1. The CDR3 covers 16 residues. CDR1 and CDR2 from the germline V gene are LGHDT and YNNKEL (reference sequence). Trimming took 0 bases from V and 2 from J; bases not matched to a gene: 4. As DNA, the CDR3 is TGTGCCAGCAGCCAAGACCCGACAGGGGGAAACTATGGCTACACCTTC. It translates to CASSQDPTGGNYGYTF.

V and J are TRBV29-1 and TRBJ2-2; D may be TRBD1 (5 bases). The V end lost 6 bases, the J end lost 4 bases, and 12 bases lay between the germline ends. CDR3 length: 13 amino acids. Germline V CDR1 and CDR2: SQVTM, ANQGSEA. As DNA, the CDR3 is TGCAGCGTATTCATCAGGGTCACCGGGGAGCTGTTTTTT. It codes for CSVFIRVTGELFF.

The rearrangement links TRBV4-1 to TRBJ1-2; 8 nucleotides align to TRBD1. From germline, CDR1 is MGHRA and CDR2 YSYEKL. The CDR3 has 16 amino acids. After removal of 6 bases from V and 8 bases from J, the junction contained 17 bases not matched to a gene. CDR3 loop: CASRPQGAQRGGGYTF. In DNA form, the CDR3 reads TGCGCCAGCAGACCCCAGGGGGCCCAAAGGGGCGGGGGCTACACCTTC.

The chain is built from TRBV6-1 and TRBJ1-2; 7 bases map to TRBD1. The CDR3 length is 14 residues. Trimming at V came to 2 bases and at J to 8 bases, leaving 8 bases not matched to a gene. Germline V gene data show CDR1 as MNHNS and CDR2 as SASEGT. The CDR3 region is CASSEWGDSRGYTF. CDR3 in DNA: TGTGCCAGCAGTGAATGGGGGGACAGTCGGGGCTACACCTTC.

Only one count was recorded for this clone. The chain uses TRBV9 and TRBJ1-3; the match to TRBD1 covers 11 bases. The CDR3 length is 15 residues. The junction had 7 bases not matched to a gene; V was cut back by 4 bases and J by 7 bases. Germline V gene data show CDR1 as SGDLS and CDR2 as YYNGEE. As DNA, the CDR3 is TGTGCCAGCAGCCCAAGGACAGGGGGCGGGAACACCATATATTTT. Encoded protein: CASSPRTGGGNTIYF.

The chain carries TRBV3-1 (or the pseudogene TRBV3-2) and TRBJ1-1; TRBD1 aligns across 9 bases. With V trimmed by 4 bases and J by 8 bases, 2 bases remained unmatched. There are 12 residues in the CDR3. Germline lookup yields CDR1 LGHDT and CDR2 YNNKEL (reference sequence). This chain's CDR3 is CASSLQGAEAFF. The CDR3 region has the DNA TGTGCCAGCAGCCTACAGGGGGCCGAAGCTTTCTTT.

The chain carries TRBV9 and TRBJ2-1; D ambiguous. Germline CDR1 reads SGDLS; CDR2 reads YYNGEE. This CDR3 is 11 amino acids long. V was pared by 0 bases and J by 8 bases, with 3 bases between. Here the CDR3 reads CASSVADEQFF. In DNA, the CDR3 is TGTGCCAGCAGCGTAGCCGATGAGCAGTTCTTC.

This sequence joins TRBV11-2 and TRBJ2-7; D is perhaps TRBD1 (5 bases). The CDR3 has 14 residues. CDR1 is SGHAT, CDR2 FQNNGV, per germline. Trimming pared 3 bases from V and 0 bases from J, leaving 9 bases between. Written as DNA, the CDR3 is TGTGCCAGCAGCTTTATGACAGTCTCCTACGAGCAGTACTTC. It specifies CASSFMTVSYEQYF. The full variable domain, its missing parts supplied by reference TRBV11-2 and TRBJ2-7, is EAGVAQSPRYKIIEKRQSVAFWCNPISGHATLYWYQQILGQGPKLLIQFQNNGVVDDSQLPKDRFSAERLKGVDSTLKIQPAKLEDSAVYLCASSFMTVSYEQYFGPGTRLTVT.